These 22 T cell receptor beta chains share one sample of origin, sequenced in a study of PD-1 blockade in classical Hodgkin lymphoma (dated by TCRdb to 2019 to 2021). Receptors were amplified or captured by the immunoSEQ multiplex PCR assay. What TCRdb holds here is the immuneACCESS table cut down to in-frame rearrangements. Part of the clones is not present; checked against another copy, under half of the missing clones reflect an unresolved V gene, and the others are unexplained. The sample has 35,000 to 45,000 clones on record, around three quarters of them singletons. The leading ten clones occupy around 2.8% of the sample. The intended sense of this specimen's time point label: cycle 2 day 1 (C2D1) of nivolumab. Every trial patient had relapsed following autologous stem cell transplantation, and prior brentuximab vedotin exposure was what differed among cohorts A, B and C. Material: peripheral blood mononuclear cells (PBMCs), obtained before the second cycle of nivolumab. The receptors stem from a human donor with classical Hodgkin lymphoma.

The chain is built from TRBV5-1 and TRBJ2-5; D unclear. Trimming removed 1 base from V and 2 bases from J, with 9 bases in between. This CDR3 spans 14 amino acids. Germline-derived CDR1 and CDR2 are SGHRS and YFSETQ. As DNA, the CDR3 is TGCGCCAGCAGCTTGAAATCGACGCAAGAGACCCAGTACTTC. Translating it yields CASSLKSTQETQYF.

The J gene is TRBJ2-3, the V gene TRBV28; D is ambiguous. With 4 bases removed from V and 9 bases from J, the gap between germline ends came to 11 bases. The CDR3 runs 12 residues. In germline, CDR1 is MDHEN, CDR2 SYDVKM. The CDR3 loop is CASSSLKGTQYF. CDR3 DNA sequence: TGTGCCAGCAGTTCACTAAAGGGCACGCAGTATTTT.

This sequence joins TRBV7-9 and TRBJ1-2, with a possible D match to TRBD1 (5 bases). The CDR3 has 13 amino acids. Trimming took off 4 bases at V and 6 bases at J, with 12 bases between the two ends. CDR1 and CDR2 (germline): SEHNR, FQNEAQ (reference sequence). CDR3 loop: CASSYTPGNGYTF. CDR3 coding DNA: TGTGCCAGCAGCTACACTCCAGGGAATGGCTACACCTTC. The whole variable domain, filled in from reference TRBV7-9 and TRBJ1-2, reads DTGVSQNPRHKITKRGQNVTFRCDPISEHNRLYWYRQTLGQGPEFLTYFQNEAQLEKSRLLSDRFSAERPKGSFSTLEIQRTEQGDSAMYLCASSYTPGNGYTFGSGTRLTVV.

The chain combines TRBV29-1 with TRBJ1-2; 8 bases are a match to TRBD1. Unmatched junction bases numbered 3, after V lost 3 bases and J lost 6 bases. The CDR3 runs 12 residues. The germline CDR1 and CDR2 sequences are SQVTM and ANQGSEA. This CDR3 is CSVETGENGYTF. The CDR3 DNA is TGCAGCGTTGAGACAGGGGAGAATGGCTACACCTTC.

This chain connects TRBV9 to TRBJ1-1; possibly TRBD1 for D (6 bases). Trimming pared 5 bases from V and 3 bases from J, leaving 8 bases between. The germline CDR1 and CDR2 sequences are SGDLS and YYNGEE. CDR3 length: 12 residues. The CDR3 DNA reads TGTGCCAGCAGTAGGGGGGACACTGAAGCTTTCTTT. Encoded protein: CASSRGDTEAFF.

On this clone: Relative to the germline gene, one junction end is altered; a read error may explain this. V usage is TRBV15 and J usage is TRBJ1-6, with TRBD1 matching over 7 bases. Germline-derived CDR1 and CDR2 are LNHNV and YYDKDF (reference sequence). The CDR3 contains 13 residues. CDR3 DNA: TGTGCCACCAGCGGAGACAGGGATTCACCCCTCCACTTT. Protein product: CATSGDRDSPLHF.

This clone has more than one count but fewer than ten. Other DNA variants within this sample encode the same CDR3. This chain links TRBV5-1 with TRBJ1-2, with D perhaps TRBD1 (5 bases). The CDR3 spans 13 residues. V was clipped by 0 bases and J by 4 bases, with 7 bases between them. The germline gives CDR1 SGHRS, CDR2 YFSETQ. CDR3 DNA: TGCGCCAGCAGCTTGGGACAGCTCTATGGCTACACCTTC. Protein sequence: CASSLGQLYGYTF.

The gene calls are TRBV7-2 and TRBJ2-7; D is unresolved. The length of the CDR3 is 13 residues. V lost 5 bases and J 9 bases, leaving 17 bases between the germline ends. Per the germline V gene, CDR1 is SGHTA and CDR2 is FQGNSA. In nucleotides, the CDR3 is TGTGCCAGCAGCCAGCGTTTTGCCGACTGGCAGTACTTC. Amino acids: CASSQRFADWQYF.

The chain combines TRBV5-6 with TRBJ2-4; D possibly corresponds to TRBD1 (5 bases). V dropped 3 bases and J dropped 5 bases, with 9 bases sitting between them. This CDR3 is 13 amino acids long. The germline V gene has CDR1 SGHDT and CDR2 YYEEEE. CDR3 sequence: CASSSIGENIQYF. CDR3 sequence (DNA): TGTGCCAGCAGCTCAATAGGGGAAAACATTCAGTACTTC.

In this sample, this clone turned up a few times. The chain recombines TRBV5-4 with TRBJ2-1, with 10 bases aligning to TRBD2. V was pared by 5 bases and J by 7 bases, with 9 bases of the junction left unmatched. The CDR3 extends over 15 amino acids. Per germline, CDR1 SGHNT and CDR2 YYREEE (reference sequence). CDR3 coding DNA: TGTGCCAGCAGACCGAGCGGGGGGGCCGTGAATGAGCAGTTCTTC. Translation: CASRPSGGAVNEQFF.

This clone was found a few times. CDR3 coding DNA: TGTGCCACAGGACTAGCGGGAGCCGGGGAGCTGTTTTTT. This encodes CATGLAGAGELFF. The chain carries TRBV10-3 and TRBJ2-2; 13 nucleotides align to TRBD2. The CDR3 has 13 residues. CDR1 is ENHRY and CDR2 is SYGVKD in the germline V gene. Germline trimming cut 10 bases from V and 6 bases from J; bases unmatched to any gene: 2.

The J gene is TRBJ2-6, the V gene TRBV19, with D unclear. Germline V gene lookup returns CDR1 LNHDA and CDR2 SQIVND (reference sequence). Trimming took 10 bases from V and 0 from J, leaving 22 bases between them. The CDR3 runs to 18 residues. This chain's CDR3 is CATRPIAQGISGANVLTF. In DNA form, the CDR3 reads TGTGCCACCCGGCCGATTGCCCAAGGGATCTCTGGGGCCAACGTCCTGACTTTC.

This sequence joins TRBV27 and TRBJ1-2, with unresolved D. Germline CDR1 MNHEY, CDR2 SMNVEV (reference sequence). CDR3 length equals 13 residues. Deletions cut 3 bases from V and 5 bases from J, with 10 bases between. CDR3 amino acids: CASSFWGRYGYTF. CDR3 coding DNA: TGTGCCAGCAGTTTTTGGGGTCGGTATGGCTACACCTTC.

The rearrangement joins TRBV7-9 to TRBJ2-7; unclear D gene. The CDR3 consists of 13 residues. Trimming removed 6 bases from V and 1 base from J, with 10 bases in between. Germline V gives CDR1 SEHNR, CDR2 FQNEAQ (reference sequence). The CDR3 coding sequence is TGTGCCAGCAGATCGCCTTATTCCTACGAGCAGTACTTC. Amino acids: CASRSPYSYEQYF.

Written as DNA, the CDR3 is TGTGCCAGCAGCCCAAATGGGGCCCCCTACGAGCAGTACTTC. Encoded protein: CASSPNGAPYEQYF. The V call is TRBV7-8, the J call TRBJ2-7; D possibly corresponds to TRBD1 (5 bases). The V gene's germline CDR1 is SGHVS and CDR2 FQNEAQ. This CDR3 spans 14 amino acids. V lost 5 bases and J lost 2, with 13 bases in between.

The chain is built from TRBV5-6 and TRBJ1-1, with D tentatively TRBD1 (6 bases). Germline CDR1 SGHDT, CDR2 YYEEEE. The CDR3 has 16 residues. Trimming removed 5 bases at V and 1 base at J, with 18 bases between. The CDR3 loop is CASSRSFRGANTEAFF. The CDR3 DNA reads as TGTGCCAGCAGTAGGAGTTTCAGGGGAGCGAACACTGAAGCTTTCTTT.

This clone showed up just a few times. The V gene is TRBV27, the J gene TRBJ1-4; unclear D gene. Deletions cut 5 bases from V and 7 bases from J, with 11 bases between. This CDR3 spans 13 amino acids. Germline V CDR1 and CDR2: MNHEY, SMNVEV (reference sequence). The CDR3 DNA reads as TGTGCCAGCAGTCCCTATATCGGTGAAAAACTGTTTTTT. Protein product: CASSPYIGEKLFF.

The gene calls are TRBV4-2 and TRBJ1-5, with D perhaps matching TRBD1 (5 bases). The CDR3 runs to 15 residues. The V end lost 7 bases, the J end lost 5 bases, and 18 bases lay between the germline ends. The germline gives CDR1 LGHNA, CDR2 YNFKEQ. As DNA, the CDR3 is TGTGCCAGCACACAAGAAGCGGGGCAATATCAGCCCCAGCATTTT. Translated: CASTQEAGQYQPQHF.

The gene calls are TRBV19 and TRBJ1-3, with D tentatively TRBD1 (5 bases). Looked up from germline, CDR1 is LNHDA and CDR2 is SQIVND (reference sequence). V was pared by 6 bases and J by 0 bases, with 12 bases between. This CDR3 is built from 15 residues. CDR3 in DNA: TGTGCCAGTAGCGACCAGGGTTTCTCTGGAAACACCATATATTTT. Translated, it gives CASSDQGFSGNTIYF.

This sequence joins TRBV6-4 and TRBJ2-1; 8 nucleotides align to TRBD1. V lost 3 bases and J lost 1; bases outside the gene matches: 5. Per germline, CDR1 MRHNA and CDR2 SNTAGT. The CDR3 runs to 16 residues. CDR3 in amino acids: CASSEQGAGSYNEQFF. CDR3 in DNA: TGTGCCAGCAGTGAGCAGGGGGCGGGGTCCTACAATGAGCAGTTCTTC.

This clone occurred a few times. V gene TRBV6-1 combines with J gene TRBJ2-1; D may be TRBD1 (5 bases). The CDR3 sequence is 16 residues long. The ends were cut back, 4 bases at V and 0 bases at J, with 13 bases in the middle. CDR1 is MNHNS and CDR2 is SASEGT in the germline V gene. The CDR3 DNA reads as TGTGCCAGCAGTGGAATGACAGTTAGCTCCTACAATGAGCAGTTCTTC. This sequence encodes CASSGMTVSSYNEQFF.

The V call is TRBV9, the J call TRBJ1-3; D not certain. V was trimmed by 1 base and J by 4 bases, leaving 15 bases between them. Germline CDR1 reads SGDLS; CDR2 reads YYNGEE. The CDR3 is made up of 16 amino acids. The CDR3 bases are TGTGCCAGCAGCGTATCGCTCCCGAGGTCGGGAAACACCATATATTTT. It translates to CASSVSLPRSGNTIYF.